This entry is about one T cell receptor beta chain. The antigen remains undetermined. Measured with immunoSEQ multiplex PCR; TCRdb has only the in-frame clones, and not every one. The sample yields about 2.2 million clones, about 92% seen once. Naive CD8 cells comprised CD45RO-negative, CCR7-positively selected cells, excluding terminally differentiated effector memory CD45RA+ cells. This sample was included in a study of shared clonotypes between healthy human individuals. Study results and caveats: Lower generation probabilities were found for non-shared clonotypes than for those shared by all four donors.

With 3 bases clipped from V and 6 bases from J, the junction kept 5 bases outside the gene matches. The CDR3 consists of 14 residues. Looked up from germline, CDR1 is SGHNT and CDR2 is YYREEE (reference sequence). The sequenced material came from naive CD8+ T cells from PBMCs. The chain employs TRBV5-4 and TRBJ2-7; TRBD2 agrees at 11 bases. The receptor was derived from a young man in good health. Some clones in this sample may be carry-over from other donors' samples. DNA of the CDR3: TGTGCCAGCAGCTCTAGCGGGAGGCCGGCCGAGCAGTACTTC. It codes for CASSSSGRPAEQYF.